A selection of T cell receptor beta chains follows, all from one sample in a study of cytomegalovirus exposure and HLA in healthy donors. The data were produced by immunoSEQ multiplex PCR, yet TCRdb's version contains in-frame clones alone and is incomplete. This repertoire shows roughly 35,000 clones, approximately 55% found once; its top ten account for 6.2%. Sequenced sample: PBMCs. These receptors all come from a woman in her forties in good health and CMV-seropositive. The CDR3 runs from the conserved cysteine through the conserved F or W. Each record gives: J gene, V gene, D gene, clone size, CDR3 protein, CDR3 DNA. A D gene is named only where the DNA matches it firmly. Size is stated for part of the rows, as once, few or many counts, or as a class when the clone is expanded.

>TRBJ1-1|TRBV28|.|.
CASTPGGYSEAFF
TGTGCCAGCACCCCTGGGGGGTACTCTGAAGCTTTCTTT
>TRBJ2-5|TRBV2|.|.
CASSEASVDSTRYF
TGTGCCAGCAGTGAAGCGTCCGTCGACAGCACCCGGTACTTC
>TRBJ2-1|TRBV4-3|TRBD1|few
CASSQGWTGTNEQFF
TGCGCCAGCAGCCAAGGCTGGACAGGTACCAATGAGCAGTTCTTC
>TRBJ1-6|TRBV6-1|TRBD1|.
CASTGTGARNSPLHF
TGTGCCAGCACCGGAACAGGGGCTCGGAATTCACCCCTCCACTTT
>TRBJ2-1|TRBV7-6|TRBD2|few
CASSRGRGGNNEQFF
TGTGCCAGCAGCCGCGGTCGGGGGGGGAACAATGAGCAGTTCTTC
>TRBJ1-6|TRBV30|TRBD1|.
CAWSRTGHNSPLHF
TGTGCCTGGAGTCGGACAGGCCATAATTCACCCCTCCACTTT
>TRBJ2-1|TRBV7-2|TRBD2|.
CASSLARGIEGISYNEQFF
TGTGCCAGCAGCTTAGCGCGGGGGATCGAGGGGATCTCCTACAATGAGCAGTTCTTC
>TRBJ1-6|TRBV9|.|.
CASSVRGGDSPLHF
TGTGCCAGCAGCGTAAGGGGAGGGGATTCACCCCTCCACTTT
>TRBJ1-1|TRBV19|.|.
CASSILGGATEAFF
TGTGCCAGTAGTATACTTGGGGGGGCGACTGAAGCTTTCTTT
>TRBJ2-5|TRBV6-6|.|.
CASSYGMALDVETQYF
TGTGCCAGCAGTTACGGCATGGCCCTAGACGTGGAGACCCAGTACTTC
>TRBJ1-6|TRBV28|.|few
CASSPWTDRYNSPLHF
TGTGCCAGCAGTCCGTGGACAGACAGGTATAATTCACCCCTCCACTTT
>TRBJ2-3|TRBV5-4|.|.
CASSMAAGLTDTQYF
TGTGCCAGCAGCATGGCTGCGGGGCTCACAGATACGCAGTATTTT
>TRBJ1-5|TRBV2|.|.
CASSRGQSQPQHF
TGTGCCAGCAGTAGAGGACAGTCTCAGCCCCAGCATTTT
>TRBJ1-2|TRBV19|.|.
CASSSRGTSDGYTF
TGTGCCAGTAGTAGTAGGGGGACGTCAGATGGCTACACCTTC
>TRBJ1-4|TRBV15|.|.
CATSRDQGFNEKLFF
TGTGCCACCAGCAGAGATCAGGGATTCAATGAAAAACTGTTTTTT
>TRBJ1-6|TRBV9|.|.
CASSVAGNSPLHF
TGTGCCAGCAGCGTAGCGGGGAATTCACCCCTCCACTTT
>TRBJ2-1|TRBV28|TRBD2|.
CASSPPPPLAGGRYNEQFF
TGTGCCAGCAGTCCACCGCCCCCTTTAGCGGGGGGGCGATACAATGAGCAGTTCTTC
>TRBJ2-7|TRBV25-1|.|.
CASSGSYEQYF
TGTGCCAGCAGTGGCAGCTACGAGCAGTACTTC
>TRBJ2-3|TRBV4-2|TRBD2|medium-sized
CASSQKGTSGNGNTQYF
TGTGCCAGCAGCCAAAAGGGGACTAGCGGGAACGGGAATACGCAGTATTTT
>TRBJ1-3|TRBV28|.|.
CASLRGLSGNTIYF
TGTGCCAGCTTAAGAGGTCTCTCTGGAAACACCATATATTTT
>TRBJ1-2|TRBV6-5|TRBD1|.
CASSYDATGNGYTF
TGTGCCAGCAGTTACGATGCGACAGGGAATGGCTACACCTTC
>TRBJ2-5|TRBV27|TRBD1|.
CASSFDRGQETQYF
TGTGCCAGCAGTTTTGACAGGGGCCAAGAGACCCAGTACTTC
>TRBJ2-3|TRBV5-1|TRBD2|.
CASSQTSGGDTQYF
TGCGCCAGCAGCCAAACTAGCGGGGGAGATACGCAGTATTTT
>TRBJ2-5|TRBV19|.|.
CASSLQETQYF
TGTGCCAGTAGCTTGCAAGAGACCCAGTACTTC
>TRBJ2-2|TRBV4-2|.|few
CASSQDHLGGIGELFF
TGTGCCAGCAGCCAAGATCATCTGGGGGGAATCGGGGAGCTGTTTTTT
>TRBJ1-2|TRBV10-1|.|.
CASSESMRDGYTF
TGCGCCAGCAGTGAGTCGATGAGGGATGGCTACACCTTC
>TRBJ2-7|TRBV19|.|.
CASSVSRGKKGEQYF
TGTGCCAGCTCCGTATCGAGAGGGAAGAAGGGCGAGCAGTACTTC
>TRBJ2-7|TRBV18|.|.
CASSPRRYEQYF
TGTGCCAGCTCACCCCGGAGGTACGAGCAGTACTTC
>TRBJ2-2|TRBV19|TRBD2|few
CASSGLAGLTGELFF
TGTGCCAGTTCCGGACTAGCGGGTCTCACCGGGGAGCTGTTTTTT
>TRBJ2-7|TRBV27|.|.
CASSFFGGAYEQYF
TGTGCCAGCAGTTTTTTTGGCGGAGCCTACGAGCAGTACTTC
>TRBJ1-1|TRBV6-1|.|.
CASSEVSGNTEAFF
TGTGCCAGCAGTGAAGTCAGCGGGAACACTGAAGCTTTCTTT
>TRBJ2-2|TRBV7-3|.|.
CASSFRETNTGELFF
TGTGCCAGCAGCTTTCGGGAGACGAACACCGGGGAGCTGTTTTTT
>TRBJ1-5|TRBV4-2|.|.
CASSQSGRALGIDQPQHF
TGTGCCAGCAGCCAATCCGGGAGGGCCTTGGGGATTGATCAGCCCCAGCATTTT
>TRBJ2-7|TRBV6-1|TRBD2|.
CASSERQGLLAGGFYEQYF
TGTGCCAGCAGTGAGCGACAGGGGCTTCTAGCGGGGGGCTTCTACGAGCAGTACTTC
>TRBJ1-2|TRBV10-3|.|.
CAISERFSGDGYTF
TGTGCCATCAGTGAGCGTTTTTCAGGCGATGGCTACACCTTC
>TRBJ2-2|TRBV19|TRBD1|few
CASSIDRGRNTGELFF
TGTGCCAGTAGTATAGACAGGGGGCGGAACACCGGGGAGCTGTTTTTT
>TRBJ2-5|TRBV6-1|TRBD2|.
CASSEGSGGRQETQYF
TGTGCCAGCAGTGAAGGAAGCGGGGGGCGACAAGAGACCCAGTACTTC
>TRBJ1-1|TRBV5-8|.|.
CALLRGTTIMNTEAFF
TGTGCCCTCTTACGAGGCACAACAATCATGAACACTGAAGCTTTCTTT
>TRBJ2-1|TRBV7-9|.|.
CASSLGSGDYNEQFF
TGTGCCAGCAGCTTAGGGTCGGGGGATTACAATGAGCAGTTCTTC
>TRBJ1-4|TRBV28|.|.
CASLSPRVHEKLFF
TGTGCCAGCTTATCTCCCAGGGTACATGAAAAACTGTTTTTT
>TRBJ1-2|TRBV5-1|.|.
CASSLAGTENYGYTF
TGCGCCAGCAGCTTGGCTGGCACGGAGAACTATGGCTACACCTTC
>TRBJ2-5|TRBV7-8|.|few
CASSTGVQETQYF
TGTGCCAGCAGCACGGGGGTACAAGAGACCCAGTACTTC
>TRBJ1-4|TRBV19|.|.
CASSIVSQNEKLFF
TGTGCCAGTAGTATAGTGTCCCAGAATGAAAAACTGTTTTTT
>TRBJ2-1|TRBV5-1|TRBD1|few
CASSGSGQGAGDEQFF
TGCGCCAGCAGCGGGTCGGGACAGGGGGCGGGAGATGAGCAGTTCTTC
>TRBJ2-7|TRBV6-5|TRBD1|.
CASSYLRGTASYEQYF
TGTGCCAGCAGTTACTTGAGGGGGACAGCCTCCTACGAGCAGTACTTC
>TRBJ2-3|TRBV4-3|TRBD2|.
CASSQDRSGGALGTQYF
TGCGCCAGCAGCCAAGATCGGAGCGGGGGGGCCTTGGGTACGCAGTATTTT
>TRBJ2-5|TRBV5-1|.|.
CASSLVGRRQETQYF
TGCGCCAGCAGCTTGGTGGGCCGACGCCAAGAGACCCAGTACTTC
>TRBJ1-2|TRBV2|.|few
CASLDIANYGYTF
TGTGCCAGCCTCGATATAGCTAACTATGGCTACACCTTC
>TRBJ1-5|TRBV2|.|few
CASSEGTADQPQHF
TGTGCCAGCAGTGAAGGGACAGCAGATCAGCCCCAGCATTTT
>TRBJ1-1|TRBV9|TRBD1|once
CASSKEDRADATEAFF
TGTGCCAGCAGCAAAGAGGACAGGGCAGACGCCACTGAAGCTTTCTTT
>TRBJ2-7|TRBV7-6|TRBD1|once
CASSKTGQGGEQYF
TGTGCCAGCAGTAAAACGGGACAGGGGGGTGAGCAGTACTTC